This T cell receptor beta chain derives from a study of CD8+ T cells in alopecia areata. Overall study findings and caveats: Possibly because of HLA-related factors, TCR sharing was less clear across patients than in mice. It was lesional scalp, especially alopecia totalis/universalis, that showed higher clonality than normal scalp. Scalp samples also contribute reads from the resident alphabeta T cells found in normal skin.

The length of the CDR3 is 15 residues. CDR1 and CDR2 (germline): SGHRS, YFSETQ. V was clipped by 4 bases and J by 2 bases, with 15 bases between them. Sorting of CD4+ and CD8+ T cells was performed on PBMCs. Following extraction, RNA underwent reverse transcription to cDNA, which served as the sequencing template. The repertoire was sequenced with immunoSEQ multiplex PCR; TCRdb's copy has only in-frame clones and lacks some. Counted here are fewer than 150,000 clones, less than 80% occurring once; the ten biggest clones make up about 3%. Concerning this clone: Antigen unknown.

This receptor was taken from a human donor in good health. The genes are TRBV5-1 and TRBJ2-5; a weak D match, TRBD1 (6 bases). Sequenced material: CD4+ T cells sorted from blood. The CDR3 coding sequence is TGCGCCAGCAGCACGGGCCACAGGGATCAAGAGACCCAGTACTTC. Its translation is CASSTGHRDQETQYF.